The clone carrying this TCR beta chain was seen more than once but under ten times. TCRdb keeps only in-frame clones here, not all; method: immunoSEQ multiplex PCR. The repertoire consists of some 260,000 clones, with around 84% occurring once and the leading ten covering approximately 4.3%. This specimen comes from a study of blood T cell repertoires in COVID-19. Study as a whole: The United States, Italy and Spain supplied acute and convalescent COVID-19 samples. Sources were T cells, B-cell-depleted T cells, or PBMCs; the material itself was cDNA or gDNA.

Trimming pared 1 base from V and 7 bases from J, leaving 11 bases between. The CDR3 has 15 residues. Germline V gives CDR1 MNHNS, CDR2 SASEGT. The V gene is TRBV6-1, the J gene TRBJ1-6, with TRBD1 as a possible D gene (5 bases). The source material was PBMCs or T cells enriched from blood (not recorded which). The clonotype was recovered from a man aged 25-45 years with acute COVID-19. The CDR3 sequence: CASSEGGTGNSPLHF. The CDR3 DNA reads TGTGCCAGCAGTGAAGGCGGGACGGGGAATTCACCCCTCCACTTT.